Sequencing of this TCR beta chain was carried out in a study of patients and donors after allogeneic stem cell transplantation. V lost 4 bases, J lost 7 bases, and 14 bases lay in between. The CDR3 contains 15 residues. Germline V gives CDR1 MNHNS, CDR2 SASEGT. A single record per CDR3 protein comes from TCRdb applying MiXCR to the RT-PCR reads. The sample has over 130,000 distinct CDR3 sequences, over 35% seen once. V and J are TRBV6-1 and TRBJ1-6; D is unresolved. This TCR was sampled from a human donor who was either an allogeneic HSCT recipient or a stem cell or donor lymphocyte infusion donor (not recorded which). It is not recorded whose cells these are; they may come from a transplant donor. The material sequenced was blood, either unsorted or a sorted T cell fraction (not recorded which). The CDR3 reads CASSADPTRNSPLHF. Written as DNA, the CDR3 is TGTGCCAGCAGTGCTGACCCTACCCGGAATTCACCCCTCCACTTT.